This is a list of T cell receptor beta chains from one sample in a study of T cell responses to AZD1222 COVID-19 vaccine. TCRdb's table, derived via immunoSEQ multiplex PCR, lists solely in-frame clones and lacks some. Of fewer than 200,000 clones detected, about 92% appear once; the ten largest clones hold about 2.5%. The material sequenced was peripheral blood, taken on day 0 of AZD1222 vaccination. The receptors here all came from an adult in good health. Both conserved end residues are part of each CDR3. D genes are given only for firm matches.

V,D,J,CDR3
TRBV24-1,.,TRBJ1-1,CATSDHPDGLNTEAFF
TRBV5-4,.,TRBJ2-7,CASSLGQFYEQYF
TRBV7-9,.,TRBJ2-7,CAAVGRSSYEQYF
TRBV30,.,TRBJ2-2,CACNYVGGGELFF
TRBV14,.,TRBJ1-1,CASSQEGLNTEAFF
TRBV27,.,TRBJ1-2,CASSLGRNYGYTF
TRBV30,.,TRBJ1-3,CAWSLGNGNTIYF
TRBV19,.,TRBJ2-7,CASSIGRSSYEQYF
TRBV4-2,TRBD2,TRBJ2-7,CASSQEGSGRDYEQYF
TRBV12-5,TRBD2,TRBJ2-3,CASGLLTSGISYF
TRBV12-3/TRBV12-4,.,TRBJ2-7,CASSFHIYEQYF
TRBV4-1,.,TRBJ1-3,CASSQDQPTGLSGNTIYF
TRBV20-1,.,TRBJ2-7,CSASLATPYEQYF
TRBV5-1,TRBD1,TRBJ1-1,CASSWGRGPNEAFF
TRBV6-5,.,TRBJ2-7,CASSYIETASYEQYF
TRBV7-8,TRBD2,TRBJ2-7,CASSILAGDYEQYF
TRBV7-2,.,TRBJ1-2,CASSLDGGGYTF
TRBV6-5,TRBD2,TRBJ2-7,CASSYSNSGSYEQYF
TRBV2,.,TRBJ2-7,CASSAYEQYF
TRBV5-1,.,TRBJ2-2,CASSTEGRGELFF
TRBV5-1,TRBD1,TRBJ1-6,CASSLGQGSSPLHF
TRBV7-9,.,TRBJ1-1,CASSFWETEAFF
TRBV19,TRBD1,TRBJ2-7,CASSIAYRGNEQYF
TRBV21-1,.,TRBJ2-5,CASSQTGQRLQETQYF
TRBV7-2,.,TRBJ1-2,CASSDRGGQTGYGYTF
TRBV11-2,.,TRBJ2-3,CASSPGGADGRYTDTQYF
TRBV29-1,.,TRBJ2-7,CSVESRGEADEQYF
TRBV3-1/TRBV3-2,TRBD1,TRBJ1-2,CASSQGTGGPGYTF
TRBV5-5,.,TRBJ1-4,CASSLDWTNEKLFF
TRBV18,.,TRBJ2-7,CASSPTFLSSYEQYF
TRBV29-1,.,TRBJ1-1,CSVHVGGDGEAFF
TRBV7-2,TRBD2,TRBJ2-7,CASSLSVTSEYEQYF
TRBV7-8,TRBD2,TRBJ2-3,CASSFLAGGPSGTDTQYF
TRBV3-1/TRBV3-2,TRBD1,TRBJ2-2,CASSHTDRFTGELFF
TRBV30,TRBD1,TRBJ2-1,CAWSGGTGIGEQFF
TRBV6-5,TRBD2,TRBJ2-1,CASSYWASGRHNEQFF
TRBV7-9,.,TRBJ2-3,CASSLAGADTQYF
TRBV20-1,.,TRBJ2-5,CSARGKETQYF
TRBV29-1,.,TRBJ1-4,CSVPGAGIEEKLFF
TRBV19,TRBD2,TRBJ2-7,CASSPLSRGGSYEQYF
TRBV5-6,.,TRBJ1-5,CASSLRGGNQPQHF
TRBV19,TRBD1,TRBJ1-1,CASRDPGQALEGHTEAFF
TRBV7-9,.,TRBJ1-6,CASSSGQNSPLHF